This TCR beta chain was found in a study of T cell responses to AZD1222 COVID-19 vaccine. Study-wide findings and caveats: Receipt of two AZD1222 doses was followed by a rise in Spike-specific TCR breadth and depth.

To note about this clone: As yet, its antigen is unknown.

V gave up 5 bases and J gave up 2 bases; unmatched junction bases: 4. This CDR3 is built from 15 residues. CDR1 and CDR2 (germline): ENHRY, SYGVKD. TCRdb keeps only in-frame clones here, not all; method: immunoSEQ multiplex PCR. Of about 140,000 clones in the sample, more than 70% are singletons; the top ten hold under 2%. The sequences come from peripheral blood, collected 28 days after the second AZD1222 dose. The clonotype comes from an adult who received the AZD1222 COVID-19 vaccine. The chain recombines TRBV10-3 with TRBJ2-3, with TRBD2 matching 10 bases. The CDR3: CAISLLAGTTDTQYF. CDR3 DNA: TGTGCCATCAGTTTACTAGCGGGAACCACAGATACGCAGTATTTT.